The 10 T cell receptor beta chains reported below all come from one sample, sequenced in a study of cytomegalovirus exposure and HLA in healthy donors. Primers: 60 Vbeta forward and 13 Jbeta reverse. Using immunoSEQ multiplex PCR, the repertoire was profiled, and TCRdb retains in-frame clones only, with some absent. The sample lists 120,000 to 150,000 clones; more than 60% were seen once. Sequencing was performed on PBMCs. The receptors originated from a male donor in good health and CMV-seronegative.

The chain employs TRBV27 and TRBJ1-6; 7 bases align to TRBD1. V shed 2 bases and J 4 bases; nucleotides not matched to a gene: 8. The CDR3 has 17 residues. Germline lookup yields CDR1 MNHEY and CDR2 SMNVEV (reference sequence). The CDR3 is CASSLIFPGQYNSPLHF. DNA for the CDR3: TGTGCCAGCAGTTTAATCTTCCCGGGACAGTATAATTCACCCCTCCACTTT.

The table lists this clone with a few counts. The rearrangement uses TRBV4-3 and TRBJ1-2, with 7 bases identical to TRBD1. Germline V CDR1 and CDR2: LGHNA, YSLEER. This CDR3 contains 14 residues. V trimming: 3 bases; J trimming: 8 bases; junction bases outside the gene matches: 9. CDR3 bases: TGCGCCAGCAGCCAGCCGGGACAGTCGCGAGGCTACACCTTC. Translated, it gives CASSQPGQSRGYTF.

This clone was counted only a few times. V and J are TRBV28 and TRBJ2-5; the match to TRBD1 covers 9 bases. Per the germline V gene, CDR1 is MDHEN and CDR2 is SYDVKM. Trimming cost V 6 bases and J 4 bases; bases outside gene matches: 9. CDR3 length equals 15 residues. The CDR3 nucleotides are TGTGCCAGCAGCAAAATACCGGGACAGGGAGAGACCCAGTACTTC. This encodes CASSKIPGQGETQYF.

There are a few counts of this clone. This rearrangement joins TRBV27 to TRBJ1-2; D possibly corresponds to TRBD1 (6 bases). V lost 7 bases to trimming and J lost 7 bases, with 22 bases between them. CDR3 length: 15 residues. Germline loops: CDR1 MNHEY, CDR2 SMNVEV (reference sequence). The CDR3 spells CASTTHWGGLGGYTF. The CDR3 nucleotides read TGTGCCAGCACCACACACTGGGGGGGGCTGGGTGGCTACACCTTC.

The J gene is TRBJ2-3, the V gene TRBV5-4; TRBD2 agrees at 7 bases. Germline V gene lookup returns CDR1 SGHNT and CDR2 YYREEE (reference sequence). J was trimmed by 2 bases and V by 3 bases; bases with no gene match: 6. The CDR3 has 15 amino acids. This CDR3 reads CASSSGGTNTDTQYF. The CDR3 DNA reads TGTGCCAGCAGCTCGGGGGGTACTAACACAGATACGCAGTATTTT.

The chain carries TRBV30 and TRBJ1-2; 8 nucleotides align to TRBD1. Trimming cost V 8 bases and J 3 bases; bases outside gene matches: 5. The CDR3 runs to 12 residues. Germline lookup yields CDR1 GTSNPN and CDR2 SVGIG (reference sequence). The chain's CDR3 is CATAQGDYGYTF. In nucleotides, the CDR3 is TGTGCCACGGCACAGGGGGACTATGGCTACACCTTC.

This chain uses TRBV7-2 with TRBJ2-7; 9 positions match TRBD1. The V segment lost 5 bases and the J segment 9 bases; nucleotides outside the gene matches: 23. In germline, CDR1 is SGHTA, CDR2 FQGNSA. The CDR3 contains 18 residues. The CDR3 loop reads CASSLVSVVGQGRSGQYF. CDR3 bases: TGTGCCAGCAGCCTCGTATCTGTGGTGGGACAGGGACGAAGCGGGCAGTACTTC.

This clone was picked up a small number of times. The rearrangement joins TRBV4-3 to TRBJ1-4; a weak D match, TRBD1 (5 bases). The germline V gene encodes CDR1 LGHNA and CDR2 YSLEER. This CDR3 comprises 15 residues. The V gene lost 4 bases and the J gene lost 5 bases, with 14 bases spanning the gap. CDR3 residues: CASSPGLLFNEKLFF. The CDR3 region has the DNA TGCGCCAGCAGCCCGGGACTGCTCTTCAATGAAAAACTGTTTTTT.

In its sample, this clone was seen once. The chain couples TRBV10-3 to TRBJ2-1; TRBD1 matches 10 bases. J lost 2 bases, V lost 10 bases, and 8 bases had no gene match. Germline values: CDR1 ENHRY, CDR2 SYGVKD. The CDR3 is made up of 15 amino acids. CDR3 in amino acids: CATCSGQGAYNEQFF. The DNA for the CDR3 is TGTGCCACCTGTTCCGGACAGGGGGCCTACAATGAGCAGTTCTTC.

The rearrangement uses TRBV6-5 and TRBJ1-2; D not resolved. The CDR3 sequence is 12 residues long. V gave up 6 bases and J gave up 8 bases, with 13 bases separating them. Per germline, CDR1 MNHEY and CDR2 SVGAGI. The CDR3 reads CASSRWEGGYTF. The CDR3 region has the DNA TGTGCCAGCAGCCGTTGGGAGGGCGGCTACACCTTC.